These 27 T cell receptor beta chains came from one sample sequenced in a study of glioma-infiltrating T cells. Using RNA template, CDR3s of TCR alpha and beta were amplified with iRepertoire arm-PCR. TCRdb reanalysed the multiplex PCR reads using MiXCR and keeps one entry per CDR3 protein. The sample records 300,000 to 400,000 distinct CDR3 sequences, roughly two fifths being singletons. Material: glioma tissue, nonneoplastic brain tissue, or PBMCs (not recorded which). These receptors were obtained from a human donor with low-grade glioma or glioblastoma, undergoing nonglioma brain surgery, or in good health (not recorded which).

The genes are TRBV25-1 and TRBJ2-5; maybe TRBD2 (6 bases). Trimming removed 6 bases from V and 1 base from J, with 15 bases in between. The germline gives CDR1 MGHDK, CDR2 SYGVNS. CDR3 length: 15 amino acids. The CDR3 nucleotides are TGTGCCAGCAGGGGGGACTTCCGCGCCCAAGAGACCCAGTACTTC. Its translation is CASRGDFRAQETQYF.

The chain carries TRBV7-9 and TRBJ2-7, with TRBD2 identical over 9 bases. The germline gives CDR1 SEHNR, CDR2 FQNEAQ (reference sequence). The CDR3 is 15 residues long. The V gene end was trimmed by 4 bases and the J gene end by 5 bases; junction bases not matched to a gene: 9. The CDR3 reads CASSSGGGRAHEQYF. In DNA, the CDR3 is TGTGCCAGCAGCTCAGGCGGCGGGAGGGCCCACGAGCAGTACTTC.

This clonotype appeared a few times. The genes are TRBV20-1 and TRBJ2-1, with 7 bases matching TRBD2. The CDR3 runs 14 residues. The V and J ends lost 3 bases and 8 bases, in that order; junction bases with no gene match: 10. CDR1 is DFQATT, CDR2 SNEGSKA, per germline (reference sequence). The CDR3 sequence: CSARWREINDEQFF. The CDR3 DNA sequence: TGCAGTGCTAGGTGGCGGGAGATTAATGATGAGCAGTTCTTC.

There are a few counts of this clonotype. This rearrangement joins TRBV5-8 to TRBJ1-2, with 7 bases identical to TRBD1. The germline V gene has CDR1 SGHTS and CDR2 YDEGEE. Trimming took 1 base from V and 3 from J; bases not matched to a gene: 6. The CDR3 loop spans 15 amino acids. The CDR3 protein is CASSLTGAPYYGYTF. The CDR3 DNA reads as TGTGCCAGCAGCTTGACAGGGGCTCCCTACTATGGCTACACCTTC.

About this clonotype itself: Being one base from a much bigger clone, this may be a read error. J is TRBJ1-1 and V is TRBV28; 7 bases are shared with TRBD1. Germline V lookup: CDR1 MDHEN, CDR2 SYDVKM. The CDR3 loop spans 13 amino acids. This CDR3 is CASSYYRGTEASF. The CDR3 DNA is TGTGCCAGCAGTTACTACAGGGGCACTGAAGCTTCCTTT.

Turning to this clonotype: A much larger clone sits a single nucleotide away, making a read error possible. CDR3 sequence: CASSATQEDLSNQPQHF. Here the CDR3 DNA reads TGTGCCAGCAGTGCCACACAGGAGGATCTTAGCAATCAGCCCCAGCATTTT. This sequence joins TRBV27 and TRBJ1-5; D is possibly TRBD1 (5 bases). This CDR3 is built from 17 residues. CDR1 is MNHEY, CDR2 SMNVEV, per germline (reference sequence). Trimming stripped 5 bases from V and 0 bases from J, with 17 bases between.

DNA for the CDR3: TGCGCCAGCAGCCAAGATGGGGCCCACTCCTACGAGCAGTACTTC. Translation: CASSQDGAHSYEQYF. This chain connects TRBV4-1 to TRBJ2-7; maybe TRBD1 (5 bases). This CDR3 spans 15 amino acids. The germline V and J ends were trimmed by 0 bases and 0 bases, with 9 bases remaining between them. Germline CDR1 reads MGHRA; CDR2 reads YSYEKL.

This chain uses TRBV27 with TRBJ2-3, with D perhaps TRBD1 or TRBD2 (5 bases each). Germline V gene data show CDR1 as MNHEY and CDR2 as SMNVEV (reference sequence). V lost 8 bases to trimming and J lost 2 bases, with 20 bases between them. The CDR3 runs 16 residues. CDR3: CASFKPGRNPTDTQYF. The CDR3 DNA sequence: TGTGCCAGCTTTAAACCGGGACGGAACCCCACAGATACGCAGTATTTT.

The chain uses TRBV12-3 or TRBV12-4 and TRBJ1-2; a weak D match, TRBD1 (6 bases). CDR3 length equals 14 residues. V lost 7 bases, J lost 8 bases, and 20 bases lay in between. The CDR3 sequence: CASNPRGRVSGYTF. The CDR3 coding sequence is TGTGCCAGCAACCCGAGGGGGAGGGTTTCGGGCTACACCTTC.

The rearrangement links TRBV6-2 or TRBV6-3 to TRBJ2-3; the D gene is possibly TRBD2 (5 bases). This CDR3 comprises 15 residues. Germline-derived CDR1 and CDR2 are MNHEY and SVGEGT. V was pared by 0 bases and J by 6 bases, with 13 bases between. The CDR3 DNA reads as TGTGCCAGCAGTTACTCGACATTCTCGGGGGATACGCAGTATTTT. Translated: CASSYSTFSGDTQYF.

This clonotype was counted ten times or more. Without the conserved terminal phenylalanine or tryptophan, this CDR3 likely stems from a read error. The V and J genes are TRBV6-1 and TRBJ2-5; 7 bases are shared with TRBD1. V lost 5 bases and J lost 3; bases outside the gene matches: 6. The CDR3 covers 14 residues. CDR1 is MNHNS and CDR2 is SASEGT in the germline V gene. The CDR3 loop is CASSPRDRKETQYL. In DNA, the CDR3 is TGTGCCAGCAGTCCCCGGGACAGAAAAGAGACCCAGTACCTC.

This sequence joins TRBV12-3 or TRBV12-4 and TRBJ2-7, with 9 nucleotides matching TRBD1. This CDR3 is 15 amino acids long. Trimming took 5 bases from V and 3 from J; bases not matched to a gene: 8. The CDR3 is CASSLRGQGFYEQYF. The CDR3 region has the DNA TGTGCCAGCAGTCTCAGGGGACAGGGTTTCTACGAGCAGTACTTC.

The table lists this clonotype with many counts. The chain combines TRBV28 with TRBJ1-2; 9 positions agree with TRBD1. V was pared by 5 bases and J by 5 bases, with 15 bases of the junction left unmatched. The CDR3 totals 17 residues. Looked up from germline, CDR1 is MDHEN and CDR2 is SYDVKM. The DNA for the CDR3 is TGTGCCAGCAGTCGAACAGGGGGCACGGCCGGCGATTATGGCTACACCTTC. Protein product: CASSRTGGTAGDYGYTF.

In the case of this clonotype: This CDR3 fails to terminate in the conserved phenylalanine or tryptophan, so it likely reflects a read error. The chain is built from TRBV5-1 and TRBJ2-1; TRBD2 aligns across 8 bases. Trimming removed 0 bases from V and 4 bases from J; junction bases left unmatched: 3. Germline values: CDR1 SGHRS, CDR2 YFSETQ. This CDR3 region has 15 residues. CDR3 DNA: TGCGCCAGCAGCTTGGTAACTAGCGGTTACAATGAGCAGTTCTCC. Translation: CASSLVTSGYNEQFS.

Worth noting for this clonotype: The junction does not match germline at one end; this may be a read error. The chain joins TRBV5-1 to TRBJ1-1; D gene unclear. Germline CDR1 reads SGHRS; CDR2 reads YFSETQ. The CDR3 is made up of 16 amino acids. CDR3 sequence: CASSLVPGMENTEAFF. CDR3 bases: TGCGCCAGTAGCTTGGTCCCGGGGATGGAGAACACTGAAGCTTTCTTT.

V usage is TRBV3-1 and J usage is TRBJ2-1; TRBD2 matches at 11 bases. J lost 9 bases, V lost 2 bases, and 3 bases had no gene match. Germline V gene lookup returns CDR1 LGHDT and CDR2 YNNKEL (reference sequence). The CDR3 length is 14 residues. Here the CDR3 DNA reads TGTGCCAGCAGCCAAAAACTAGCGGGGGCTGAGCAGTTCTTC. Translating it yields CASSQKLAGAEQFF.

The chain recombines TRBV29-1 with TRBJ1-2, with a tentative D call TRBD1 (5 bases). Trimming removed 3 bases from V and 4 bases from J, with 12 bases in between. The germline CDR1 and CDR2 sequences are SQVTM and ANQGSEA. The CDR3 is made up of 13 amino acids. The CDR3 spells CSVDLAGGYGYTF. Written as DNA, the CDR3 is TGCAGCGTTGACTTGGCCGGGGGCTATGGCTACACCTTC.

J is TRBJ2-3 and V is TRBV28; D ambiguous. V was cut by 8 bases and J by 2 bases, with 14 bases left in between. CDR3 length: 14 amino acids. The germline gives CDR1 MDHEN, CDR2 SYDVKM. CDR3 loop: CASAQRYYTDTQYF. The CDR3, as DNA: TGTGCCAGCGCCCAGAGGTACTACACAGATACGCAGTATTTT.

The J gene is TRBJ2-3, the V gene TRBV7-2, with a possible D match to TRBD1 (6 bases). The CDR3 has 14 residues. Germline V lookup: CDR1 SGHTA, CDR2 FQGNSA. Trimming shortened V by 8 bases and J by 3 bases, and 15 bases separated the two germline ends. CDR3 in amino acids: CASSWVGGTDTQYF. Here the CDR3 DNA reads TGTGCCAGCTCCTGGGTAGGGGGTACAGATACGCAGTATTTT.

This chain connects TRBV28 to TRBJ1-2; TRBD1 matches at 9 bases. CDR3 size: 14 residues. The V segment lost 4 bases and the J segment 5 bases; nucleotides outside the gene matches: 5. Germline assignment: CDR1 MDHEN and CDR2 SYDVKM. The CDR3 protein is CASSSVGQGYGYTF. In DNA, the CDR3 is TGTGCCAGCAGTTCGGTGGGACAGGGATATGGCTACACCTTC.

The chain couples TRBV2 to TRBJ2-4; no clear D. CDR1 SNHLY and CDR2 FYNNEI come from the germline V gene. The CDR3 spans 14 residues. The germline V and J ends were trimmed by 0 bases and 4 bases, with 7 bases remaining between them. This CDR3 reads CASSEARLKNIQYF. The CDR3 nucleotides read TGTGCCAGCAGTGAAGCGCGGCTTAAAAACATTCAGTACTTC. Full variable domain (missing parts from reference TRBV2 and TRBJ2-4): EPEVTQTPSHQVTQMGQEVILRCVPISNHLYFYWYRQILGQKVEFLVSFYNNEISEKSEIFDDQFSVERPDGSNFTLKIRSTKLEDSAMYFCASSEARLKNIQYFGAGTRLSVL.

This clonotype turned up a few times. The CDR3 is CASSQYRIVGALYGYTF. The CDR3 nucleotides are TGCGCCAGCAGCCAATATAGAATTGTCGGGGCCCTATATGGCTACACCTTC. The V and J genes are TRBV4-1 and TRBJ1-2, with TRBD1 as a possible D gene (5 bases). V was pared by 2 bases and J by 5 bases, with 21 bases between. Germline values: CDR1 MGHRA, CDR2 YSYEKL. The CDR3 is 17 amino acids.

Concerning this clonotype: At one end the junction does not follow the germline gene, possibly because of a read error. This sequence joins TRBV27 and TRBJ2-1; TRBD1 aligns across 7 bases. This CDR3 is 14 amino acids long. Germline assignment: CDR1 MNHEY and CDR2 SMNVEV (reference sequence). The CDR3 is CASSFSTGLNEHFF. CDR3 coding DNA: TGTGCCAGCAGTTTTTCGACAGGGCTCAATGAGCACTTCTTC.

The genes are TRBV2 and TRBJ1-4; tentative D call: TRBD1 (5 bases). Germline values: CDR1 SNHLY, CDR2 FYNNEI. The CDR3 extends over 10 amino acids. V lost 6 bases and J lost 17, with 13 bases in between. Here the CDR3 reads CASSAGTIFF. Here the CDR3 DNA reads TGTGCCAGCAGCGCCGGGACCATTTTTTTT. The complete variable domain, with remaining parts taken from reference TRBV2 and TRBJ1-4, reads EPEVTQTPSHQVTQMGQEVILRCVPISNHLYFYWYRQILGQKVEFLVSFYNNEISEKSEIFDDQFSVERPDGSNFTLKIRSTKLEDSAMYFCASSAGTIFFGSGTQLSVL.

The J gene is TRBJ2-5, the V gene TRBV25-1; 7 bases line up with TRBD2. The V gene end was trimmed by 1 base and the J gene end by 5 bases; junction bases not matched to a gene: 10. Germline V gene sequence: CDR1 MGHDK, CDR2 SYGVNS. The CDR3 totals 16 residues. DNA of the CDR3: TGTGCCAGCAGTGAATTGGGAGGGAGGGCCCCGGAGACCCAGTACTTC. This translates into CASSELGGRAPETQYF.

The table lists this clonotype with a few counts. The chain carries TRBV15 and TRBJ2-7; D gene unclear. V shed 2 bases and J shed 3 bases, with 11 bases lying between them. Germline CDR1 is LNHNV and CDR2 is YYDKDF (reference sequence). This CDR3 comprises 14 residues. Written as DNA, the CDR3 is TGTGCCACCAGCAGACGCGTAGGGCACTACGAGCAGTACTTC. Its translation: CATSRRVGHYEQYF.

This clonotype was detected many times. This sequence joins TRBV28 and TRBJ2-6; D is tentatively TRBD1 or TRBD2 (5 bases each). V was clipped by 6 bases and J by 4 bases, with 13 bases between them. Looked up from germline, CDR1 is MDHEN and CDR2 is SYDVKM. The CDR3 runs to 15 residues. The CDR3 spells CASSLRGDGANVLTF. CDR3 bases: TGTGCCAGCAGCCTGAGAGGGGACGGGGCCAACGTCCTGACTTTC.